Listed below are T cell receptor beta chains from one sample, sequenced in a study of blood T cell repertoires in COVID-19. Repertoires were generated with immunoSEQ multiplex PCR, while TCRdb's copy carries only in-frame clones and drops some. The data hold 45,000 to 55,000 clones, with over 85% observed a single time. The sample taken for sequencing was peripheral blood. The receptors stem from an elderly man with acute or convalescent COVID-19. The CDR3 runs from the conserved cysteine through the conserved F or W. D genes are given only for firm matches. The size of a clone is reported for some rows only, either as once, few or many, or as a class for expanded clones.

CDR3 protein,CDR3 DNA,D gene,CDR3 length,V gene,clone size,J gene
CASSWPGQGRNSPLHF,TGTGCCAGCAGTTGGCCGGGACAGGGGAGAAATTCACCCCTCCACTTT,TRBD1,16,TRBV6-2/TRBV6-3,.,TRBJ1-6
CASSPYHRAPNTEAFF,TGTGCCAGTAGTCCCTACCACAGGGCCCCGAACACTGAAGCTTTCTTT,.,16,TRBV19,.,TRBJ1-1
CASSVTRGPYEQYF,TGTGCCAGTAGTGTCACCCGGGGTCCCTACGAGCAGTACTTC,.,14,TRBV19,once,TRBJ2-7
CASSQDLLTEAFF,TGTGCCAGCAGCCAAGATCTCCTCACTGAAGCTTTCTTT,.,13,TRBV3-1/TRBV3-2,.,TRBJ1-1
CASSHPHPGGAGDYSNQPQHF,TGCGCCAGCAGCCATCCCCATCCAGGGGGCGCTGGGGATTATAGCAATCAGCCCCAGCATTTT,TRBD1,21,TRBV4-1,.,TRBJ1-5
CASSPRHSSGNTIYF,TGTGCCAGCAGCCCGCGACACAGCTCTGGAAACACCATATATTTT,.,15,TRBV3-1/TRBV3-2,.,TRBJ1-3
CASSEEGPPPGAFF,TGTGCCAGCAGTGAAGAGGGGCCCCCGCCCGGAGCTTTCTTT,.,14,TRBV6-1,.,TRBJ1-1
CASTYGRGGEQYF,TGCGCCAGCACCTATGGGAGGGGAGGCGAGCAGTACTTC,TRBD2,13,TRBV5-1,few,TRBJ2-7
CASSVRETQYF,TGTGCCAGCAGTGTGCGGGAGACCCAGTACTTC,.,11,TRBV2,once,TRBJ2-5
CASSLGQAGADTQYF,TGTGCCAGCAGCTTAGGTCAGGCGGGGGCAGATACGCAGTATTTT,TRBD2,15,TRBV7-2,.,TRBJ2-3
CASSPAGGNNEQFF,TGTGCCAGCTCACCCGCGGGGGGCAACAATGAGCAGTTCTTC,TRBD2,14,TRBV18,.,TRBJ2-1
CASSVGEPGLLTNYGYTF,TGTGCCAGCAGCGTAGGGGAGCCGGGACTCCTCACTAACTATGGCTACACCTTC,.,18,TRBV9,.,TRBJ1-2
CASSEQGTGGYEQYF,TGTGCCAGTAGCGAGCAGGGGACAGGGGGGTACGAGCAGTACTTC,TRBD1,15,TRBV19,.,TRBJ2-7
CASGQDRTSRETQYF,TGCGCCAGCGGCCAAGATCGAACTAGCCGAGAGACCCAGTACTTC,.,15,TRBV4-1,.,TRBJ2-5
CASSNTGNTEAFF,TGTGCCAGCAGCAACACAGGGAACACTGAAGCTTTCTTT,.,13,TRBV7-9,.,TRBJ1-1
CASSLFGQGARGELFF,TGCGCCAGCAGCTTGTTCGGCCAGGGGGCGCGTGGGGAGCTGTTTTTT,TRBD1,16,TRBV5-1,once,TRBJ2-2
CASSDSRQPQHF,TGTGCCAGCTCGGACAGTCGGCAGCCCCAGCATTTT,.,12,TRBV19,.,TRBJ1-5
CASSHRQGQETQYF,TGCGCCAGCAGCCATAGACAGGGCCAAGAGACCCAGTACTTC,TRBD1,14,TRBV5-1,once,TRBJ2-5
CASSILTGGSNYGYTF,TGCGCCAGCAGCATCTTGACAGGGGGCAGTAACTATGGCTACACCTTC,TRBD1,16,TRBV5-1,.,TRBJ1-2
CASSRGGAREQYF,TGTGCCAGCTCCCGAGGGGGGGCTCGCGAGCAGTACTTC,.,13,TRBV5-6,.,TRBJ2-7
CASTPRTEAFF,TGTGCCAGCACCCCCCGGACTGAAGCTTTCTTT,.,11,TRBV2,few,TRBJ1-1
CASRSQETLRGYTF,TGTGCCAGTAGATCACAGGAGACCCTCCGGGGCTACACCTTC,.,14,TRBV19,.,TRBJ1-2
CASSLTGTYEQYF,TGTGCCAGCAGCTTGACGGGGACCTACGAGCAGTACTTC,.,13,TRBV5-6,.,TRBJ2-7
CSVAQGNTDTQYF,TGCAGCGTTGCACAGGGGAACACAGATACGCAGTATTTT,TRBD1,13,TRBV29-1,.,TRBJ2-3
CASSQQGGGNTIYF,TGTGCCAGCAGCCAGCAGGGAGGTGGAAACACCATATATTTT,.,14,TRBV3-1/TRBV3-2,.,TRBJ1-3
CASSGRIGHYTF,TGTGCCAGCAGTGGACGGATTGGGCACTACACCTTC,.,12,TRBV25-1,.,TRBJ1-2
CASSSLAVSYNEQFF,TGTGCCAGCAGCTCGCTAGCGGTTTCCTACAATGAGCAGTTCTTC,TRBD2,15,TRBV5-4,.,TRBJ2-1
CAWSEQGNQPQHF,TGTGCCTGGAGTGAACAGGGTAATCAGCCCCAGCATTTT,.,13,TRBV30,.,TRBJ1-5
CASSVVGGRETQYF,TGTGCCAGCAGCGTAGTCGGGGGGAGAGAGACCCAGTACTTC,TRBD2,14,TRBV9,once,TRBJ2-5
CAWNRGQGNIQYF,TGTGCCTGGAATAGGGGGCAGGGAAACATTCAGTACTTC,TRBD1,13,TRBV30,.,TRBJ2-4
CASSGKSNYGYTF,TGTGCCAGCTCAGGGAAGTCGAACTATGGCTACACCTTC,.,13,TRBV6-5,.,TRBJ1-2